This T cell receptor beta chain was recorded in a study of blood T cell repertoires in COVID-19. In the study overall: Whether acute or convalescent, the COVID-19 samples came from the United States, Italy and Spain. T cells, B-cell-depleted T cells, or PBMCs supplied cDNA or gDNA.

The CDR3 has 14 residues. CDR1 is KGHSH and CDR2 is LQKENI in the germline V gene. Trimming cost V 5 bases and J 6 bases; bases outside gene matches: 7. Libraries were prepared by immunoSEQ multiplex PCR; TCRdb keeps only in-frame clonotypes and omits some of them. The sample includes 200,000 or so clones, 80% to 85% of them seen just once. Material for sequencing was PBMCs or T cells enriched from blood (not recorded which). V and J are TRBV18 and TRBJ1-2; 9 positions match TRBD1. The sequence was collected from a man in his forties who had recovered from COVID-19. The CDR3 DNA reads TGTGCCAGCTCATCGCTGGGACAGGGAAATGGCTACACCTTC. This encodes CASSSLGQGNGYTF.